The source of this T cell receptor beta chain is a study of graft-versus-host responses after intestinal transplantation. In the case of this clone: The target antigen is unknown.

There are 17 residues in the CDR3. Germline lookup yields CDR1 LNHNV and CDR2 YYDKDF (reference sequence). Between the trimmed V and J ends, which lost 3 bases and 0 bases, there was a span of 18 bases. General observations from the study: Marrow from the recipient contained GvH clones, some of which had appeared first in ileum or blood.

Investigators treated the graft tissue so that it released intraepithelial and lamina propria lymphocytes. Data came from immunoSEQ multiplex PCR; TCRdb stores just in-frame clones and leaves some out. The profile shows 35,000 to 40,000 clones, 87% of them singletons. The material sequenced was ileum tissue, taken 204 days after intestinal transplant. The V gene is TRBV15, the J gene TRBJ2-7; D is unclear. This sequence originates from a human patient who received an intestinal transplant, so some T cells may come from the graft donor. The CDR3: CATSSFPPDEASYEQYF. DNA of the CDR3: TGTGCCACCAGCAGCTTTCCTCCGGACGAGGCCTCCTACGAGCAGTACTTC.